This TCR beta chain was captured in a study of metastatic and nonmetastatic thyroid tumors. Notes on this clone: What it binds is not known.

Before thyroid surgery, none of the patients had received any treatment. Study-wide points: Malignant thyroid tumors reportedly had TCR beta diversity that was significantly higher than in benign nodules, in blood and tumor.

Original analysis: The distant-metastasis classifier for papillary thyroid cancer was built from CDR3 differences across clinicopathological groups. TCRdb recomputed clones from the PCR reads via MiXCR. Clone size and V and J calls follow TCRdb, not the original study. This sample carries around 41,000 clones, around 28% of them seen once, and the ten largest clones take 9.9%. V dropped 2 bases and J dropped 6 bases, with 18 bases sitting between them. Germline assignment: CDR1 DFQATT and CDR2 SNEGSKA (reference sequence). The CDR3 runs to 15 residues. Sequencing was done on a sample of blood. V and J are TRBV20-1 and TRBJ2-3, with a tentative D call TRBD2 (7 bases). This sequence originates from a male donor with papillary thyroid cancer or a benign thyroid nodule (not recorded which). Some clones in this sample may be carry-over from other donors' samples. CDR3 sequence (DNA): TGCAGTGCTAGATCCTTAGGGGGGGCTCGTGATACGCAGTATTTT. Translated: CSARSLGGARDTQYF.